This note documents a single T cell receptor beta chain sequence. Original data processing: Quantification of nucleated cells was approximated via reference gene primer amplification. Profiled with immunoSEQ multiplex PCR; TCRdb holds only in-frame clones, not every one. V, J and clone size are those of that table, while D and trimming were read from the DNA. Among roughly 200,000 clones, more than 70% were seen once, and the ten largest hold 2.5% to 3.5%. This entry comes from a study of blood T cell repertoires in COVID-19. Study-wide context: The study drew acute and convalescent COVID-19 samples from the United States, Italy and Spain. The cDNA or gDNA used as material had been derived from T cells, B-cell-depleted T cells, or PBMCs.

The CDR3 totals 15 residues. V was clipped by 10 bases and J by 6 bases; unmatched bases: 12. Germline V CDR1 and CDR2: ENHRY, SYGVKD. The clonotype comes from an elderly woman with active or convalescent COVID-19. Sample: peripheral blood. V is TRBV10-3 and J is TRBJ2-2, with 9 bases identical to TRBD2. CDR3 protein: CASRPGRGGAGELFF. DNA for the CDR3: TGTGCCAGCCGTCCAGGGCGGGGGGGCGCCGGGGAGCTGTTTTTT.